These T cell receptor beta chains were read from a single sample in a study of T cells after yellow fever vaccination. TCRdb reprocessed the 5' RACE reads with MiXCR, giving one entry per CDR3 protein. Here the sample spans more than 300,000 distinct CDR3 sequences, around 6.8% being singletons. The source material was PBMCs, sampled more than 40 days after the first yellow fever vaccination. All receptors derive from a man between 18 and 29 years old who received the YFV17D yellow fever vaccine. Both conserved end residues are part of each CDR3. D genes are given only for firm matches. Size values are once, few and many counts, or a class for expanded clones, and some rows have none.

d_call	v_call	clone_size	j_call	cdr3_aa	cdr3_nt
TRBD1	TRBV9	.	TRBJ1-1	CASSAHLTGGTEAFF	TGTGCCAGCAGCGCTCACTTAACAGGGGGGACTGAAGCTTTCTTT
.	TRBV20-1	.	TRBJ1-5	CSASTAYSNQPQHF	TGCAGTGCTTCGACAGCGTATAGCAATCAGCCCCAGCATTTT
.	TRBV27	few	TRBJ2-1	CASRMTFYSYNEQFF	TGTGCCAGCAGAATGACTTTCTACTCCTACAATGAGCAGTTCTTC
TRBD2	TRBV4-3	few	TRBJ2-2	CASSQEAAGGTGELFF	TGCGCCAGCAGCCAAGAGGCCGCGGGAGGTACCGGGGAGCTGTTTTTT
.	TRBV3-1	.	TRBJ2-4	CATSHNTIAKNIQYF	TGTGCCACCAGCCACAACACTATAGCCAAAAACATTCAGTACTTC
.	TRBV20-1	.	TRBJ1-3	CSARAGSSGNTIYF	TGCAGTGCTAGAGCGGGGAGCTCTGGAAACACCATATATTTT
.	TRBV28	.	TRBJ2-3	CASNPTGPDTQYF	TGTGCCAGCAACCCAACAGGGCCCGATACGCAGTATTTT
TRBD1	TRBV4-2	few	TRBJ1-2	CASSQVPGTGYGYTF	TGTGCCAGCAGCCAAGTTCCAGGGACAGGCTATGGCTACACCTTC
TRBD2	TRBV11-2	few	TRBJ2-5	CASSFSSGGEETQYF	TGTGCCAGCAGCTTTTCCAGCGGGGGAGAAGAGACCCAGTACTTC
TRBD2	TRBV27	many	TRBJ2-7	CASSLAGGLEQYF	TGTGCCAGCAGTTTAGCGGGGGGTCTGGAGCAGTACTTC
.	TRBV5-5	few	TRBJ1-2	CASSGPGRSHNYGYTF	TGTGCCAGCAGCGGCCCCGGGAGGAGTCATAACTATGGCTACACCTTC
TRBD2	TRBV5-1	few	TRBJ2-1	CASSWGLAGGSYNEQFF	TGCGCCAGCAGCTGGGGACTAGCGGGGGGGTCCTACAATGAGCAGTTCTTC
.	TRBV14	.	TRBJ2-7	CASSHYPVQDLRTSYEQYF	TGTGCCAGCAGCCATTACCCCGTGCAGGATCTACGGACCTCCTACGAGCAGTACTTC
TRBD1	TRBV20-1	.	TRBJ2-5	CSARIDRAPKETQYF	TGCAGTGCCAGAATTGACAGGGCCCCCAAAGAGACCCAGTACTTC
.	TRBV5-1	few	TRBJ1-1	CASSPPTEGAEAFF	TGCGCCAGCAGCCCGCCCACTGAGGGGGCTGAAGCTTTCTTT
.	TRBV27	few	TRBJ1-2	CASSPGGIAIGYTF	TGTGCCAGCAGTCCCGGTGGTATCGCTATTGGCTACACCTTC
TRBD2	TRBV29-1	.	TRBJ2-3	CSVEERLAGGTDTQYF	TGCAGCGTTGAAGAACGGCTAGCGGGGGGCACAGATACGCAGTATTTT
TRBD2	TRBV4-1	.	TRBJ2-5	CASSHGSGAEETQYF	TGCGCCAGCAGCCATGGTAGCGGGGCGGAAGAGACCCAGTACTTC
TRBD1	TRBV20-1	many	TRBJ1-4	CSAREQGDEKLFF	TGCAGTGCTAGGGAACAGGGGGATGAAAAACTGTTTTTT
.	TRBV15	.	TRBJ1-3	CATSRGGFSGNTIYF	TGTGCCACCAGCAGAGGAGGCTTCTCTGGAAACACCATATATTTT
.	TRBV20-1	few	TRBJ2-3	CSAIRAQGTDTQYF	TGCAGTGCTATCCGGGCCCAGGGGACAGATACGCAGTATTTT
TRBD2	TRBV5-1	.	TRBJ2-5	CASSLGPSGGQETQYF	TGCGCCAGCAGCTTGGGTCCTAGCGGGGGCCAAGAGACCCAGTACTTC
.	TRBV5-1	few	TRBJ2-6	CASSSGWRVAGANVLTF	TGCGCCAGCAGCTCAGGTTGGCGGGTTGCTGGGGCCAACGTCCTGACTTTC
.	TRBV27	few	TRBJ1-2	CASSLSGYGDAYTF	TGTGCCAGCAGCCTTTCCGGTTATGGGGATGCCTACACCTTC
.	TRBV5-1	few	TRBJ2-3	CASSLSRPGDEDTQYF	TGCGCCAGCAGCTTGTCTCGCCCAGGGGACGAGGATACGCAGTATTTT
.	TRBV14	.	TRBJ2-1	CASSQWAGRQGNEQFF	TGTGCCAGCAGCCAATGGGCAGGGCGGCAGGGAAATGAGCAGTTCTTC
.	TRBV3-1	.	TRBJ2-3	CASSQEESWRITDTQYF	TGTGCCAGCAGCCAAGAAGAGTCATGGCGGATCACAGATACGCAGTATTTT
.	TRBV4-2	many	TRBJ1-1	CASSQVSGLTEAFF	TGTGCCAGCAGCCAAGTATCCGGACTCACTGAAGCTTTCTTT
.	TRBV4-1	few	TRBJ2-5	CASSQGVSPQETQYF	TGCGCCAGCAGCCAAGGGGTTTCCCCTCAAGAGACCCAGTACTTC
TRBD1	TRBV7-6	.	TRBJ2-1	CASSSTDRVQFF	TGTGCCAGCAGCTCAACCGACAGGGTGCAGTTCTTC
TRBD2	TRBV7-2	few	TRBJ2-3	CASSLDIRGADTQYF	TGTGCCAGCAGCTTAGATATCCGGGGGGCAGATACGCAGTATTTT
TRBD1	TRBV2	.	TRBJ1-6	CASSESGQGDRPLHF	TGTGCCAGCAGTGAGTCCGGACAGGGGGATCGTCCCCTCCACTTT
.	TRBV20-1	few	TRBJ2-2	CSAPEPGRNTGELFF	TGCAGTGCCCCTGAACCGGGGAGGAACACCGGGGAGCTGTTTTTT
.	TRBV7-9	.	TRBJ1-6	CASSLNAGNSPLHF	TGTGCCAGCAGCTTAAACGCGGGTAATTCACCCCTCCACTTT
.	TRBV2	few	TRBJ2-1	CASSGATEQFF	TGTGCCAGCAGCGGGGCGACCGAGCAGTTCTTC
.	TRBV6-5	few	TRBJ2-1	CASSHGGSQFF	TGTGCCAGCAGTCACGGCGGGTCGCAGTTCTTC
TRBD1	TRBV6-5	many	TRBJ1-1	CASSYGTGVAEAFF	TGTGCCAGCAGTTACGGGACAGGGGTCGCTGAAGCTTTCTTT
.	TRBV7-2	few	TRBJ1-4	CASSPGVANEKLFF	TGTGCCAGCAGCCCGGGTGTCGCTAATGAAAAACTGTTTTTT
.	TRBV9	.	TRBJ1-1	CASSRGGLSNTEAFF	TGTGCCAGCAGCAGGGGGGGGCTATCTAACACTGAAGCTTTCTTT
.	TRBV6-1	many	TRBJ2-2	CASSRDTNTGELFF	TGTGCCAGCAGTAGGGACACGAACACCGGGGAGCTGTTTTTT
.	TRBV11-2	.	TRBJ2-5	CASNLAHQETQYF	TGTGCCAGCAATCTAGCGCACCAAGAGACCCAGTACTTC
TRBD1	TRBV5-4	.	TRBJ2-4	CASSLGTGENIQYF	TGTGCCAGCAGCTTGGGGACAGGGGAAAACATTCAGTACTTC
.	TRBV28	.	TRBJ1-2	CASSTSGSGYGYTF	TGTGCCAGCAGCACGAGCGGGTCCGGATATGGCTACACCTTC
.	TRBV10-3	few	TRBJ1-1	CAISGGHRRLTEAFF	TGTGCCATCAGTGGGGGACACCGACGATTAACTGAAGCTTTCTTT
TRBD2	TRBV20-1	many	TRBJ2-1	CSARAGTSGEQFF	TGCAGTGCTAGGGCCGGGACTAGCGGTGAGCAGTTCTTC